This T cell receptor beta chain was observed in a study of naive and memory T cell subsets. Study-level points and caveats: RNA-based TCR counts may shift with T cell activation and differentiation.

Trimming removed 0 bases from V and 0 bases from J, with 3 bases in between. CDR3 size: 14 residues. CDR1 is LGHNA and CDR2 is YNFKEQ in the germline V gene. The beta constant-region primer was an equimolar mix of two oligonucleotides covering TRBC1 and TRBC2. Nested alpha and beta constant-region primers with the SP2 primer drove four PCR rounds on ligated cDNA. TCRdb used MiXCR to reprocess the UMI-ligation and nested PCR reads, holding one entry per CDR3 protein. The sample lists 100,000 or so distinct CDR3 sequences, approximately 6.5% occurring once. This clonotype was counted ten times or more. Its antigen is currently unknown.

The sequenced sample consisted of central memory CD4+ T cells from blood. The genes are TRBV4-2 and TRBJ1-5; unclear D gene. The sequence was collected from a human donor in good health. CDR3 sequence reads: CASSQDNSNQPQHF. CDR3 in DNA: TGTGCCAGCAGCCAAGACAATAGCAATCAGCCCCAGCATTTT.